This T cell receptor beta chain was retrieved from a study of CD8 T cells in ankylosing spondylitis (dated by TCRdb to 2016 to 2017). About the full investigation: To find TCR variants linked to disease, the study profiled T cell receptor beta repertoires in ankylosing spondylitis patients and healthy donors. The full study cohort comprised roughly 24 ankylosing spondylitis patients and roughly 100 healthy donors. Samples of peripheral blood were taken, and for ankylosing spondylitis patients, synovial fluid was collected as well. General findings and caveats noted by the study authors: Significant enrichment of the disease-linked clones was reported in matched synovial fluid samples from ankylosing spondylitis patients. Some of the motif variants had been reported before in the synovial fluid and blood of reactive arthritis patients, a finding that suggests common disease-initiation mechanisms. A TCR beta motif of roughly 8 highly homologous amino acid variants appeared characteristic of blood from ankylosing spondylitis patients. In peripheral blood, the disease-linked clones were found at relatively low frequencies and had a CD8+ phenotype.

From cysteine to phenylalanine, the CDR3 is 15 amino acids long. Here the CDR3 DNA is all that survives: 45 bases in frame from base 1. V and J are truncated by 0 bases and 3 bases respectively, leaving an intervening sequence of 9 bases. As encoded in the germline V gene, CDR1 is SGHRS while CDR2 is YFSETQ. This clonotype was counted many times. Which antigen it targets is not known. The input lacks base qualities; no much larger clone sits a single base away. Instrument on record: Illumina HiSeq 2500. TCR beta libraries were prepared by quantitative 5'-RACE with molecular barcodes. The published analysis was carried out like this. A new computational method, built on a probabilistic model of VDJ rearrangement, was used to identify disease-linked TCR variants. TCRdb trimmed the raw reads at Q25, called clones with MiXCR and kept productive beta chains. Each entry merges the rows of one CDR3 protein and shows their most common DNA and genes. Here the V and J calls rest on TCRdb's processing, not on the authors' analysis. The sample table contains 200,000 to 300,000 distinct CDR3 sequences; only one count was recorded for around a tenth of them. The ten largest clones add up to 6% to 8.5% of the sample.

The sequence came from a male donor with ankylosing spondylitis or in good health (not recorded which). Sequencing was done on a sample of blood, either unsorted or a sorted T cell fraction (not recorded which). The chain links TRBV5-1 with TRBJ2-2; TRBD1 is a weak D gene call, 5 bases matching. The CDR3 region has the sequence CASSLEGPHTGELFF. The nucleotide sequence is TGCGCCAGCAGCTTGGAGGGGCCGCACACCGGGGAGCTGTTTTTT.